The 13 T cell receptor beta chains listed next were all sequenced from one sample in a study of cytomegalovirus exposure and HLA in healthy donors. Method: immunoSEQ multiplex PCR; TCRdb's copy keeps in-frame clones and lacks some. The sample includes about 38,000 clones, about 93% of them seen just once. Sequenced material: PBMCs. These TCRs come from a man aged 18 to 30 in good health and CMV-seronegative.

DNA for the CDR3: TGTGCCAGCAGAGGCCAGGGGAAGTACGAGCAGTACTTC. It translates to CASRGQGKYEQYF. V and J are TRBV6-5 and TRBJ2-7; weak D call: TRBD1 (6 bases). V was cut by 6 bases and J by 4 bases, with 13 bases left in between. The CDR3 is 13 amino acids. The V gene's germline CDR1 is MNHEY and CDR2 SVGAGI.

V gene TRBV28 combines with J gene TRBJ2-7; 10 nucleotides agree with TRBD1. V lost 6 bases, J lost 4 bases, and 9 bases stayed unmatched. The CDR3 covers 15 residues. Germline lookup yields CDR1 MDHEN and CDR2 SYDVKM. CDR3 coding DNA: TGTGCCAGCAGGCCCCCGGGACAGGGGTTATACGAGCAGTACTTC. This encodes CASRPPGQGLYEQYF.

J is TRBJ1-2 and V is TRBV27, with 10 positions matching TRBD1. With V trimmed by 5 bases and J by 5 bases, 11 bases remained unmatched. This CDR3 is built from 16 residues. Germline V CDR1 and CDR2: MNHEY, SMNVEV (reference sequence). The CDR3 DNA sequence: TGTGCCAGCAGTCAGGGACAGGGGAGGGGTTGGTATGGCTACACCTTC. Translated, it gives CASSQGQGRGWYGYTF.

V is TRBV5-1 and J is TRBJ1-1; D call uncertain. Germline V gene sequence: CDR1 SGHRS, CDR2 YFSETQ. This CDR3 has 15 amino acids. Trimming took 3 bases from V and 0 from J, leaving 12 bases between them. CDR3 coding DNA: TGCGCCAGCAGCTCAGCCAACAGCATGAACACTGAAGCTTTCTTT. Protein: CASSSANSMNTEAFF. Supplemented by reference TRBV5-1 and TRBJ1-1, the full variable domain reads KAGVTQTPRYLIKTRGQQVTLSCSPISGHRSVSWYQQTPGQGLQFLFEYFSETQRNKGNFPGRFSGRQFSNSRSEMNVSTLELGDSALYLCASSSANSMNTEAFFGQGTRLTVV.

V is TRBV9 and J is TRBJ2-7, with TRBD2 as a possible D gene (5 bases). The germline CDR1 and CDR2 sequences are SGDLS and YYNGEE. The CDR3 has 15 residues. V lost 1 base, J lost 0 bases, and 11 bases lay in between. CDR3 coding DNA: TGTGCCAGCAGCGTAACGAGCGGAACCTCCTACGAGCAGTACTTC. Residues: CASSVTSGTSYEQYF.

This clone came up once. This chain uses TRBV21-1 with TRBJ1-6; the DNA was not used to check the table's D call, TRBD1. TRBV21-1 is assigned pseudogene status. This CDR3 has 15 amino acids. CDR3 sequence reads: CASSPIGAENSPLHF. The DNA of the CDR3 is TGTGCCAGCAGCCCTATAGGGGCAGAGAATTCACCCCTCCACTTT.

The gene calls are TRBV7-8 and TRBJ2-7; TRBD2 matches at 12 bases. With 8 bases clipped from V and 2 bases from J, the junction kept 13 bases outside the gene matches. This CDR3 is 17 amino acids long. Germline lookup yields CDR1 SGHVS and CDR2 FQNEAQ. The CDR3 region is CASSQEVTSGGTYEQYF. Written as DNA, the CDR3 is TGTGCCAGCTCCCAGGAGGTTACTAGCGGGGGGACCTACGAGCAGTACTTC.

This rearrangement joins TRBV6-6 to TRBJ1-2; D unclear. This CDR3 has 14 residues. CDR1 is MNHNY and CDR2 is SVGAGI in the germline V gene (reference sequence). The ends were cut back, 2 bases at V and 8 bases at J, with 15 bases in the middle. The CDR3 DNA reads TGTGCCAGCAGTTACCAAGCGGACGGCGGGGGCTACACCTTC. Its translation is CASSYQADGGGYTF.

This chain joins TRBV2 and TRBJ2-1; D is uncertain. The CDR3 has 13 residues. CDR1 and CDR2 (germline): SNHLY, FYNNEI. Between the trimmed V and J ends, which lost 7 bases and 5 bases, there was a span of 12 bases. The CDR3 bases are TGTGCCAGCACCCGCTGGAGAGACAATGAGCAGTTCTTC. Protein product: CASTRWRDNEQFF.

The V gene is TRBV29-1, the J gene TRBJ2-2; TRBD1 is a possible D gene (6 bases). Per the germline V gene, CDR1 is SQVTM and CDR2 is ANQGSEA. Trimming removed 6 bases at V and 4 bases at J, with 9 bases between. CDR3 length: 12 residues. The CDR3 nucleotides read TGCAGCGTACAGGGATCCACCGGGGAGCTGTTTTTT. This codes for CSVQGSTGELFF.

CDR3 amino acids: CASSLDGMNTEAFF. The CDR3 nucleotides read TGTGCCAGCAGCCTAGACGGTATGAACACTGAAGCTTTCTTT. This chain connects TRBV5-4 to TRBJ1-1; D gene unclear. V dropped 4 bases and J dropped 0 bases, with 10 bases sitting between them. Germline-derived CDR1 and CDR2 are SGHNT and YYREEE (reference sequence). The CDR3 runs 14 residues.

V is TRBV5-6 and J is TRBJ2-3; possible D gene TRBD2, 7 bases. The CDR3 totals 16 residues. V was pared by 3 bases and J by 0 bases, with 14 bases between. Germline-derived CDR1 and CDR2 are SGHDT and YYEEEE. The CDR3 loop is CASSSGGAASTDTQYF. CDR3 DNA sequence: TGTGCCAGCAGCTCTGGGGGGGCCGCTAGCACAGATACGCAGTATTTT.

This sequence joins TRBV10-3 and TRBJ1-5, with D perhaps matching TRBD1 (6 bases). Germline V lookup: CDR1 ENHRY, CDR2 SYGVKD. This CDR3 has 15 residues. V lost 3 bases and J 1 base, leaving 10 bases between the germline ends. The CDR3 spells CAISEQGGSNQPQHF. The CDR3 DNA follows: TGTGCCATCAGTGAACAGGGCGGGAGCAATCAGCCCCAGCATTTT.